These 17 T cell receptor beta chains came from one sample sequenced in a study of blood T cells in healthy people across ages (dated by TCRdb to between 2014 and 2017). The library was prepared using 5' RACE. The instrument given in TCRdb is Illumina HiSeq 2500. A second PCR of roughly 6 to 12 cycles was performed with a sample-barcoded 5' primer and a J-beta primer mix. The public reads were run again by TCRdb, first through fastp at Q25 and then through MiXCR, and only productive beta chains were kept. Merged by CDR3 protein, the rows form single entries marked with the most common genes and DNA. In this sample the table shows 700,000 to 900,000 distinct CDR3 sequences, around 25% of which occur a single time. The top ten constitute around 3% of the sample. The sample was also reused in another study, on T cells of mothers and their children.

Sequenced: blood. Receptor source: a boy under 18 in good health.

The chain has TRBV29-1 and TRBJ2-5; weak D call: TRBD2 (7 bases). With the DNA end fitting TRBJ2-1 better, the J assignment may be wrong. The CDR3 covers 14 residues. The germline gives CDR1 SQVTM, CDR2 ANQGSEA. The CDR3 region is CSPLLGGGYNEQFF. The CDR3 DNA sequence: TGCAGCCCTCTTCTGGGAGGGGGCTACAATGAGCAGTTCTTC.

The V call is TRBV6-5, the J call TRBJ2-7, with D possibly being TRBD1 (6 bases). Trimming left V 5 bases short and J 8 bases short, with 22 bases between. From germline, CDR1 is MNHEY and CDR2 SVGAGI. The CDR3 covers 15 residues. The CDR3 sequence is CASSLSRGQFQKQYF. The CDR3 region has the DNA TGTGCCAGCAGTCTATCGAGAGGACAGTTTCAAAAGCAGTACTTC.

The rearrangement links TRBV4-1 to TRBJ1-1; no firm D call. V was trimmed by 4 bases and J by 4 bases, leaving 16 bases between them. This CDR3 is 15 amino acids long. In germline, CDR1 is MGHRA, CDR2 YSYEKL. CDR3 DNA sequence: TGCGCCAGCAGCCCCCTTGGACTCAAGGGCACTGAAGCTTTCTTT. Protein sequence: CASSPLGLKGTEAFF.

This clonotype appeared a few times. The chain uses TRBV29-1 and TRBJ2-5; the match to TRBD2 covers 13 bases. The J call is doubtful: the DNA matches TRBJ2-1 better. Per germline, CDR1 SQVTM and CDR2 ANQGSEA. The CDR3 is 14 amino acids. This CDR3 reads CSSPAGLAGREQFF. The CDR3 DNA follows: TGCAGCTCCCCGGCGGGACTAGCGGGAAGGGAGCAGTTCTTC.

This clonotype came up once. The CDR3 region has the DNA TGTGCTAGTGGTTTGGCTCCAGGGGGTTCCTATGGCTACACCTTC. The encoded protein is CASGLAPGGSYGYTF. The rearrangement joins TRBV12-5 to TRBJ1-2; TRBD1 matches 7 bases. The germline V gene has CDR1 LGHNT and CDR2 FRNRAP. This CDR3 spans 15 amino acids. The ends lost 1 base at V and 4 bases at J; junction bases unmatched: 6.

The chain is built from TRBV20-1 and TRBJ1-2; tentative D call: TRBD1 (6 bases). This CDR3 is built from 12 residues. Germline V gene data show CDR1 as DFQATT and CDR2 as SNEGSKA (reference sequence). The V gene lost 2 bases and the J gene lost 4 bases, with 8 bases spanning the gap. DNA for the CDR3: TGCAGTGCTAGATCAGGGGCCTATGGCTACACCTTC. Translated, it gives CSARSGAYGYTF.

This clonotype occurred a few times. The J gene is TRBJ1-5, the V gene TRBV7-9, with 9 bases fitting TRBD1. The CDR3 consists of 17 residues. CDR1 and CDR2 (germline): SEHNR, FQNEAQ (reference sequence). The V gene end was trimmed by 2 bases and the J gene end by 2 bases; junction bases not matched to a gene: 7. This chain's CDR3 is CASSLSGRTGGNQPQHF. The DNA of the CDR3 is TGTGCCAGCAGCTTATCTGGACGGACAGGGGGCAATCAGCCCCAGCATTTT.

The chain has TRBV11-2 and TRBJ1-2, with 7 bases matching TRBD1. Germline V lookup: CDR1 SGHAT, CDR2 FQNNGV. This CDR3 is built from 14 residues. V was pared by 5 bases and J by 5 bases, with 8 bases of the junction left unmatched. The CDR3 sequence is CASSLPGTAYGYTF. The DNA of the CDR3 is TGTGCCAGCAGCCTCCCCGGGACAGCGTATGGCTACACCTTC.

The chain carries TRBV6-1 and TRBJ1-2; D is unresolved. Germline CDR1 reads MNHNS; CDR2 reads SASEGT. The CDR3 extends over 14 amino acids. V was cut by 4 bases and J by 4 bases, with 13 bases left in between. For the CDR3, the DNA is TGTGCCAGCAGTGGTCAGAGTCTTCCCTATGGCTACACCTTC. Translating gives CASSGQSLPYGYTF.

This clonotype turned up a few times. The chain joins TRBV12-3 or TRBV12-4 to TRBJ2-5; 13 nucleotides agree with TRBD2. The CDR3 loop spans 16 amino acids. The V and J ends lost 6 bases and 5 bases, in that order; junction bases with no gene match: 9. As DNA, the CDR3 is TGTGCCAGCAGCCTTGGGACTAGCGGGGACCGGGAGACCCAGTACTTC. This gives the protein CASSLGTSGDRETQYF.

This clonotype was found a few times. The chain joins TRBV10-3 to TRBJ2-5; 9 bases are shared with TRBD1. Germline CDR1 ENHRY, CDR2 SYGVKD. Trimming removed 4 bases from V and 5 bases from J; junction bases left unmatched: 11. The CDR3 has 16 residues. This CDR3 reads CAISGVPQGAEETQYF. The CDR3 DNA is TGTGCCATCAGTGGAGTACCACAGGGGGCGGAGGAGACCCAGTACTTC.

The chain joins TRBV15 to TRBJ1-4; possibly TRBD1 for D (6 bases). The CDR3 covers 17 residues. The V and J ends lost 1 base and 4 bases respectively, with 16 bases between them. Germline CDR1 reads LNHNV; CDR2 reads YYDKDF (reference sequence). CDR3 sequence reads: CATSRGWGQPINEKLFF. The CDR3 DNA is TGTGCCACCAGCAGAGGATGGGGGCAGCCAATTAATGAAAAACTGTTTTTT.

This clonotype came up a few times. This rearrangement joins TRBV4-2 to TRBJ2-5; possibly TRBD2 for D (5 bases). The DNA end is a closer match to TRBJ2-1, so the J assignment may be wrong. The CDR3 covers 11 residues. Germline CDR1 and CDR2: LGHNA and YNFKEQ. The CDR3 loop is CASVAGLTQFF. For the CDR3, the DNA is TGTGCCAGCGTCGCGGGCCTAACGCAGTTCTTC.

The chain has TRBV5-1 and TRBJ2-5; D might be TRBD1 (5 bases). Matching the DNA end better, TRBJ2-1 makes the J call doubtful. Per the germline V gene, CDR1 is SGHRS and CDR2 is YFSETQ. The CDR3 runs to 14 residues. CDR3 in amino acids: CASSLVLSRDEQFF. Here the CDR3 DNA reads TGCGCCAGCAGCTTGGTTTTATCCAGGGATGAGCAGTTCTTC.

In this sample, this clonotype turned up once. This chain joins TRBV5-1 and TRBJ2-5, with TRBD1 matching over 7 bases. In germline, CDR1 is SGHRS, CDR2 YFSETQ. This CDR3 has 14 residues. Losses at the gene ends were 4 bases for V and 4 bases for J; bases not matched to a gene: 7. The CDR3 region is CASSPGTEGETQYF. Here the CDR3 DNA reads TGCGCCAGCAGCCCGGGGACAGAGGGAGAGACCCAGTACTTC.

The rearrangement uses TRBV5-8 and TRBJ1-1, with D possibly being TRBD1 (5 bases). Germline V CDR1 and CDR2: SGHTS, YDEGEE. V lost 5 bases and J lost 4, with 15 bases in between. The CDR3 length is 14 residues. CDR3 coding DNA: TGTGCCAGCAGGCCGGATTACAGGAGCACTGAAGCTTTCTTT. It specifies CASRPDYRSTEAFF.

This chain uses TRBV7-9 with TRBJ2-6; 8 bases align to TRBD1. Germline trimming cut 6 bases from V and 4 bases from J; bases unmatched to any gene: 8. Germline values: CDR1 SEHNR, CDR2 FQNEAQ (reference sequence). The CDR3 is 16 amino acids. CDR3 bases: TGTGCCAGCAGACCTCAGACAGGGGCCGGGGCCAACGTCCTGACTTTC. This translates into CASRPQTGAGANVLTF.